This TCR beta chain was captured by sequencing in a study of regulatory T cells in long-lasting Graves disease (dated by TCRdb to 2020 to 2023). Broadly, across the study: Persistent Graves' disease was defined as persistently positive TSH receptor autoantibodies together with antithyroid drug treatment for over 5 years. The study was conducted in China and was registered as a clinical trial. A total of 33 samples underwent TCR sequencing: some 13 from persistent and around 20 from newly diagnosed Graves' disease patients. This study used TCR sequencing and RNA sequencing of peripheral blood to compare persistent Graves' disease patients against newly diagnosed Graves' disease patients. Antithyroid drugs had been taken for 8.5 to 12 years on average by persistent Graves' disease patients in the clinical cohort.

Study-wide findings and limitations: Persistent disease showed preferential use of TRBV28, TRBJ1-2 and TRBJ2-5, whereas newly diagnosed disease favored TRBV20-1 and TRBJ2-1. Sequencing and analysis were limited to the TCR beta chain. Only peripheral blood was studied, because thyroid tissue, the primary lesion, was inaccessible. Patients with persistent disease shared more public clonotypes (approximately 2,500) than newly diagnosed patients did (966). The small sample size was acknowledged by the authors as a limitation that may reduce accuracy. Compared with newly diagnosed patients, persistent Graves' disease patients had lower TCR Shannon entropy and fewer highly expanded clones, which suggests clonal expansion.

The protocol used for the library was multiplex PCR. The instrument was an Illumina HiSeq 4000. To build TCR beta libraries, CDR3 regions were amplified by Arm-PCR using iRepertoire HTBI primers. Before sequencing, the PCR products underwent gel purification. For the original study's pipeline: Gene usage analysis of CDR3 amino acid clonotypes used the approximately 62 TRBV and 12 to 15 TRBJ segments found across samples. COPE and FqMerger were used to merge filtered high-quality paired reads into contigs. Contigs were aligned with BLAST to IMGT TRBV, TRBD and TRBJ reference genes, and CDR3 was defined per IMGT. Any clonotype with a frequency above 0.1% was counted as a highly expanded clone. Repertoire diversity was measured by Shannon entropy, and V-J evenness by the Gini coefficient. Clonotypes shared by more than one individual were considered public. TCRdb reworked the public reads: Q25 trimming with fastp, MiXCR clone assembly, productive beta chains retained. Each CDR3 protein gets just one entry, which takes the most common genes and DNA from the rows behind it. The V and J calls and clone size come from TCRdb's table, not from the authors' own analysis. In this sample the table shows roughly 700,000 distinct CDR3 sequences, around 30% of which occur a single time. 42% of the sample is taken by the ten largest.

This clonotype was observed a few times. No antigen is known for it. It has no much larger one-base neighbor in the sample; base qualities were not kept. According to the germline V gene (reference sequence), CDR1 reads LNHDA and CDR2 reads SQIVND. The CDR3, from cysteine to phenylalanine, totals 14 residues. The read is trimmed to its CDR3 DNA, 42 bases read in frame from base 1. V and J are trimmed by 3 bases and 5 bases, and the gene matches miss 5 bases of the junction. This sample's time point label indicates: persistent/refractory GD, antithyroid drugs over 5 years with positive TRAb. For both TCR sequencing and RNA sequencing, RNA was extracted from PBMCs using TRIzol. Graves' disease was diagnosed according to American Thyroid Association guidelines. Patients were recruited from an endocrinology department in Xi'an, China. Each patient gave roughly 8.4 milliliters of peripheral blood, collected in an EDTA anticoagulant tube. Ficoll Paque Plus density gradient separation was used to isolate PBMCs, and no further T cell sorting was done. An Agilent 2100 Bioanalyzer and agarose gel were used to check RNA quality, while a NanoDrop 2000 measured RNA concentration.

The chain joins TRBV19 to TRBJ2-5; 8 central nucleotides agree with TRBD1. This clonotype was obtained from a female donor with Graves disease. This sample comprised peripheral blood mononuclear cells (PBMCs), obtained when the disease was refractory, from a patient treated with antithyroid drugs. The bases are TGTGCCAGTAGTATGTCAGGGGGCAAGGAGACCCAGTACTTC. Protein translation: CASSMSGGKETQYF. The CDR3 plus the reference TRBV19 and TRBJ2-5 genes for the other parts give the full variable domain: DGGITQSPKYLFRKEGQNVTLSCEQNLNHDAMYWYRQDPGQGLRLIYYSQIVNDFQKGDIAEGYSVSREKKESFPLTVTSAQKNPTAFYLCASSMSGGKETQYFGPGTRLLVL.